The 4 T cell receptor beta chains in this list originate from one sample, sequenced in a study of blood T cell repertoires in COVID-19. Clones were read by immunoSEQ multiplex PCR, and TCRdb kept only the in-frame ones, dropping some. The sample shows some 150,000 clones, under 95% of them seen only once. Sequenced input: peripheral blood. Receptors originate from a man aged 50-59 years with acute or convalescent COVID-19.

This clone appeared a single time. The chain recombines TRBV6-2 or TRBV6-3 with TRBJ1-1; 7 bases agree with TRBD1. The CDR3 runs to 13 residues. With 5 bases clipped from V and 6 bases from J, the junction kept 6 bases outside the gene matches. The germline V gene has CDR1 MNHEY and CDR2 SVGEGT. The CDR3 is CASSRHRGPEAFF. The DNA of the CDR3 is TGTGCCAGCAGTAGACACAGGGGCCCTGAAGCTTTCTTT.

This clone was recorded once. The V call is TRBV7-2, the J call TRBJ1-2; D gene uncertain. Trimming took off 2 bases at V and 1 base at J, with 11 bases between the two ends. Germline CDR1 is SGHTA and CDR2 is FQGNSA. The CDR3 totals 15 residues. The DNA of the CDR3 is TGTGCCAGCAGCTTAAGTGGCCAGAATAACTATGGCTACACCTTC. This translates into CASSLSGQNNYGYTF.

The rearrangement joins TRBV19 to TRBJ2-5, with 8 nucleotides matching TRBD1. This CDR3 is built from 15 residues. V lost 4 bases and J lost 1; bases outside the gene matches: 5. Germline V gives CDR1 LNHDA, CDR2 SQIVND (reference sequence). DNA of the CDR3: TGTGCCAGTAGTAGGACAGGGAGCGGCCAAGAGACCCAGTACTTC. As protein: CASSRTGSGQETQYF.

The CDR3 DNA is TGTGCCAGCAGCGTTGCGCAAGATACAACTAATGAAAAACTGTTTTTT. It is translated as CASSVAQDTTNEKLFF. The rearrangement links TRBV2 to TRBJ1-4; D gene uncertain. V was cut by 6 bases and J by 0 bases, with 14 bases left in between. The CDR3 is made up of 16 amino acids. Per the germline V gene, CDR1 is SNHLY and CDR2 is FYNNEI.